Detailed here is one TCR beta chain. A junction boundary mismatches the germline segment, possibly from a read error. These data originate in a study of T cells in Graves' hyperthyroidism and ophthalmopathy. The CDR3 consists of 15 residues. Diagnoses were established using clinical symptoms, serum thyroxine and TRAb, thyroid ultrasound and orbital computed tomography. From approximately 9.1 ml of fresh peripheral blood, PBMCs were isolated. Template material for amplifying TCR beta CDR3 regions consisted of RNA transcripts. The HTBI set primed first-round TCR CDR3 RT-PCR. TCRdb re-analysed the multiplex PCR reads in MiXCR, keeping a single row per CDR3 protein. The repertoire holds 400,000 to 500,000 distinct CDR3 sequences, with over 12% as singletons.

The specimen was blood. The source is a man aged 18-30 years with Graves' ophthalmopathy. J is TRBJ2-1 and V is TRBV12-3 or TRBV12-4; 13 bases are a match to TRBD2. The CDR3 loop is CASSRGTSGANEQFF. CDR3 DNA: TGCGCCAGCAGTCGCGGGACTAGCGGGGCGAATGAGCAGTTCTTC.